This passage covers 7 T cell receptor beta chains from one sample sequenced in a study of blood T cell repertoires in COVID-19. The method was immunoSEQ multiplex PCR; TCRdb's version includes in-frame clones alone and lacks a portion of them. The sample carries around 150,000 clones, 70% to 90% recorded once. The material sequenced was peripheral blood. The receptors were sampled from a man aged 55-75 years with acute or convalescent COVID-19.

V and J are TRBV6-6 and TRBJ2-5; TRBD2 matches 8 bases. Germline CDR1 is MNHNY and CDR2 is SVGAGI (reference sequence). V was clipped by 2 bases and J by 1 base; unmatched bases: 6. The CDR3 covers 16 residues. The DNA for the CDR3 is TGTGCCAGCAGTTACGGCGGGGGGCGGGGCCAAGAGACCCAGTACTTC. It yields the protein CASSYGGGRGQETQYF.

The V and J genes are TRBV4-2 and TRBJ1-2; perhaps TRBD1 as D (6 bases). The germline V gene has CDR1 LGHNA and CDR2 YNFKEQ. This CDR3 region has 15 residues. The V end lost 0 bases, the J end lost 4 bases, and 12 bases lay between the germline ends. CDR3 sequence reads: CASSQDPGTTYGYTF. In DNA, the CDR3 is TGTGCCAGCAGCCAAGATCCCGGGACAACCTATGGCTACACCTTC.

The V call is TRBV4-2, the J call TRBJ2-3; D is uncertain. CDR1 is LGHNA, CDR2 YNFKEQ, per germline. The CDR3 contains 12 residues. Trimming took 0 bases from V and 12 from J, leaving 10 bases between them. CDR3 coding DNA: TGTGCCAGCAGCCAAGATATGGCTGCACAGTATTTT. Translation gives CASSQDMAAQYF.

V is TRBV6-2 or TRBV6-3 and J is TRBJ1-5, with TRBD1 as a possible D gene (6 bases). V gave up 2 bases and J gave up 7 bases, with 15 bases separating them. CDR1 is MNHEY, CDR2 SVGEGT, per germline. This CDR3 spans 15 amino acids. CDR3 loop: CASSYSGGRSQPQHF. CDR3 sequence (DNA): TGTGCCAGCAGTTACAGCGGGGGGCGCTCCCAGCCCCAGCATTTT.

The chain employs TRBV7-8 and TRBJ2-7; maybe TRBD2 (5 bases). The CDR3 has 15 amino acids. In germline, CDR1 is SGHVS, CDR2 FQNEAQ. Trimming took 0 bases from V and 5 from J, leaving 14 bases between them. CDR3 DNA sequence: TGTGCCAGCAGCTTAGCACGCGGCGCCGGGGACGAGCAGTACTTC. It encodes CASSLARGAGDEQYF.

The chain joins TRBV2 to TRBJ1-1; no clear D gene. Per germline, CDR1 SNHLY and CDR2 FYNNEI. The CDR3 consists of 15 residues. V was cut by 2 bases and J by 0 bases, with 10 bases left in between. Written as DNA, the CDR3 is TGTGCCAGCAGTGAACTCTATGCCTTGAACACTGAAGCTTTCTTT. This encodes CASSELYALNTEAFF.

As to this clone: Germline is not matched at one junction end, which may reflect a read error. The genes are TRBV19 and TRBJ2-2; 7 nucleotides agree with TRBD2. CDR1 LNHDA and CDR2 SQIVND come from the germline V gene (reference sequence). The CDR3 runs to 14 residues. As DNA, the CDR3 is TGTGCCAGTAGGATAGGGGAGGGCACCGGGGAGCTGTTTTTT. This sequence encodes CASRIGEGTGELFF.